This TCR beta chain emerged from a study of CD8+ T cells in alopecia areata (dated by TCRdb to the late 2010s). Study-wide context: Treated patients were enrolled in an open-label pilot trial of oral tofacitinib at 5 to 10 mg twice daily for moderate-to-severe alopecia areata. Patients received tofacitinib for 6 to 18 months and were then followed off drug for 6 months to check for delayed response and recurrence. Human TCRbeta sequencing covered scalp tissue and sorted CD4+ and CD8+ peripheral blood T cells from patchy and totalis/universalis alopecia areata patients and healthy controls. High-throughput TCRbeta sequencing was used to examine T cell clonal expansion in alopecia areata in both the C3H/HeJ mouse model and human patients. The RNA source kit depended on sample type: the PAXgene miRNA kit for fixed scalp, the miRNeasy kit for PBMCs, and the RNeasy kit for mouse skin. Patients on tofacitinib were biopsied at baseline and after 4 and 24 weeks of treatment, and several of the patients also had a later scalp biopsy. Amplification of TCRbeta CDR3 regions was done by immunoSEQ multiplex PCR using 35 Vbeta forward primers and 13 Jbeta reverse primers. Scalp clonality was compared among normal scalp (n=4), patchy alopecia areata scalp (n=8), and alopecia totalis/universalis scalp (n=8).

The time point label for this specimen denotes: baseline before oral tofacitinib. From alopecia areata patients, peripheral blood was collected along with lesional scalp punch biopsies. PBMCs were isolated by density centrifugation and stained for CD3, CD4 and CD8, and CD4+ and CD8+ T cells were sorted on a FACSAria. Overall results and qualifications from the work: Shared TCR sequences between patients were less evident than in mice, which may be partly attributable to HLA diversity in the patient population. Higher clonality and more expanded CD8+ clones were observed in lesional scalp than in normal scalp, particularly in alopecia totalis/universalis, a finding suggestive of antigenic drive. Scalp TCR repertoire analysis is complicated because resident alphabeta T cells in normal human skin are also sequenced, whereas mouse skin is dominated by gammadelta T cells.

Library construction relied on the immunoSEQ multiplex PCR assay. For TCR sequencing, RNA was extracted from every sample and reverse transcribed into cDNA to serve as template. First-strand cDNA was synthesized using SuperScript III with a 2:1 mix of oligo-dT and random hexamers. Amplification bias was assessed with a synthetic immune receptor repertoire, and residual bias was removed computationally. In the authors' own workflow: Raw reads were preprocessed to remove errors, and CDR3 was defined by IMGT conventions from the conserved cysteine to phenylalanine. To get clonality, Shannon entropy was normalized by log2 of the number of productive unique TCRs and the result was subtracted from 1. Scalp TCRbeta sequences were cross-referenced with sorted blood CD4 and CD8 repertoires so that the CD4 or CD8 identity of scalp clones could be inferred. TCRdb took this table from immuneACCESS and kept in-frame rearrangements with V and J called. Such tables lack part of the clones; where checked against another copy, unresolved V genes explain under half of the gap, and the rest is unexplained. The V and J calls and clone size come from that table; D and trimming were worked out from the DNA. The sample table lists 140,000 to 150,000 clones, 80% to 90% of them with a count of one. In total, the top ten clones hold about 15% of the sample.

This clone has a single count. Its antigen is currently not known. Base-call qualities are not available, and no considerably larger clone is one nucleotide away. Including cysteine and phenylalanine, the CDR3 has 13 amino acids. Just the 39-base CDR3 DNA is kept, in frame starting at base 1. The V and J ends are trimmed by 7 bases and 4 bases, leaving 13 bases between them. The germline V gene (reference sequence) specifies SEHNR as CDR1 and FQNEAQ as CDR2. This specimen was CD8+ T cells sorted from blood, taken at week 0. This TCR was recovered from a human donor with alopecia areata. The chain joins TRBV7-9 to TRBJ1-1, with a weak D call of TRBD1 (6 bases match). CDR3 sequence: CASTEGGTTEAFF. DNA sequence: TGTGCCAGCACCGAGGGGGGGACCACTGAAGCTTTCTTT.